This T cell receptor (beta chain) was identified in a study of early T cells in non-severe SARS-CoV-2 infection. In its sample, this clonotype was seen many times. The V gene's germline CDR1 is DFQATT and CDR2 SNEGSKA (reference sequence). The CDR3 extends over 15 amino acids. V gave up 5 bases and J gave up 1 base; unmatched junction bases: 5. Each cDNA molecule carried a unique molecular identifier. TCRdb analysed the 5' RACE reads with MiXCR anew, one entry per CDR3 protein. The sample consists of more than 65,000 distinct CDR3 sequences, over 9% of them appearing once. Sequenced input: whole blood. This receptor was obtained from an adult who was a healthcare worker with PCR-confirmed SARS-CoV-2 infection or an uninfected control (not recorded which). The chain combines TRBV20-1 with TRBJ2-5; 12 bases are a match to TRBD2. The CDR3 DNA reads as TGCAGTGCTGCGCCTAGCGGGAGGGCCCAAGAGACCCAGTACTTC. Its translation is CSAAPSGRAQETQYF.